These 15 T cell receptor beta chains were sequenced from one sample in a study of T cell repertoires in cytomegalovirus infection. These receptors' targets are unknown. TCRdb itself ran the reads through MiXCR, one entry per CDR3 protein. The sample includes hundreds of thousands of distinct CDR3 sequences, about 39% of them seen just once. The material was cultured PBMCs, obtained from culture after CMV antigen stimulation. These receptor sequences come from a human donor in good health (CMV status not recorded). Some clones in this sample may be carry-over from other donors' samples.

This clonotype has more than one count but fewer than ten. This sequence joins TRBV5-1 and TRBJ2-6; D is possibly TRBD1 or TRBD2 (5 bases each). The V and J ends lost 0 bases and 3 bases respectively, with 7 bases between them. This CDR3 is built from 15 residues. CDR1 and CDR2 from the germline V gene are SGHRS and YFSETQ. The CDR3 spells CASSLGGDGANVLTF. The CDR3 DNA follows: TGCGCCAGCAGCTTGGGAGGGGATGGGGCCAACGTCCTGACTTTC.

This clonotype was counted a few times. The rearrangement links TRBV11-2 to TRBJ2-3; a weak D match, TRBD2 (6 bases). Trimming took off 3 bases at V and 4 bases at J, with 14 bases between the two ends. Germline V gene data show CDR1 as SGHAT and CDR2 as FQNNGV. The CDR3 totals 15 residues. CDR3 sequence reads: CASSLGLAESDTQYF. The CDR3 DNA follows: TGTGCCAGCAGCTTGGGTTTAGCGGAATCAGATACGCAGTATTTT.

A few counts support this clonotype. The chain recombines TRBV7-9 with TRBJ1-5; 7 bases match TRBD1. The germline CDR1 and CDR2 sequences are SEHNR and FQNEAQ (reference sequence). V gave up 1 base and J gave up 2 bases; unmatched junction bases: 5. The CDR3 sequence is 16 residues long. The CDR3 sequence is CASSLGGTDGNQPQHF. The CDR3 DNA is TGTGCCAGCAGCTTAGGTGGGACAGATGGCAATCAGCCCCAGCATTTT.

The CDR3 DNA is TGTGCCAGCAGCCCCAGCTTAGGTAGGGCTAGCGGGAGTTTCTATGAGCAGTTCTTC. Residues: CASSPSLGRASGSFYEQFF. This chain joins TRBV11-2 and TRBJ2-1; 10 bases map to TRBD2. V was clipped by 5 bases and J by 8 bases; unmatched bases: 21. Germline V lookup: CDR1 SGHAT, CDR2 FQNNGV. The CDR3 runs 19 residues. Full variable domain (rest looked up from reference TRBV11-2 and TRBJ2-1): EAGVAQSPRYKIIEKRQSVAFWCNPISGHATLYWYQQILGQGPKLLIQFQNNGVVDDSQLPKDRFSAERLKGVDSTLKIQPAKLEDSAVYLCASSPSLGRASGSFYEQFFGPGTRLTVL.

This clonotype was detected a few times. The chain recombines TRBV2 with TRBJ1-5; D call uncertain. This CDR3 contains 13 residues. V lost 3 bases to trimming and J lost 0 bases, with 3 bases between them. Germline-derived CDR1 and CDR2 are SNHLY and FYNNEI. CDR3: CASSEISNQPQHF. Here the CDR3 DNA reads TGTGCCAGCAGTGAGATTAGCAATCAGCCCCAGCATTTT.

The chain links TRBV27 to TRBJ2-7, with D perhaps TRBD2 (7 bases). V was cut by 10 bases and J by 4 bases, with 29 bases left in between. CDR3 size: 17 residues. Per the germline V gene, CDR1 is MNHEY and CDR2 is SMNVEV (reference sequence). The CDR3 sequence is CATHPGAGVPSRYEQYF. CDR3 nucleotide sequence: TGTGCCACCCACCCAGGGGCGGGAGTACCCTCCCGATACGAGCAGTACTTC.

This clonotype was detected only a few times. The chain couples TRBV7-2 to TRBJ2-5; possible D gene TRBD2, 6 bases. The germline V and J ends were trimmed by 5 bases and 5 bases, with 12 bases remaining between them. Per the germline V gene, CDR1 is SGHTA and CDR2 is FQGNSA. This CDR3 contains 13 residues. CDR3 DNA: TGTGCCAGCAGCCTTAGGAGGGAGGAGACCCAGTACTTC. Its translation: CASSLRREETQYF.

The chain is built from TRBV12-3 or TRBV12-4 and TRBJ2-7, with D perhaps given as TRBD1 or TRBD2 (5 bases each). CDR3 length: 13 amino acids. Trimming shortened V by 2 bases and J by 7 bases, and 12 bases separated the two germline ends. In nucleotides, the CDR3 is TGTGCCAGCAGTTTAACGGGGCCGGGTGAGCAGTACTTC. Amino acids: CASSLTGPGEQYF.

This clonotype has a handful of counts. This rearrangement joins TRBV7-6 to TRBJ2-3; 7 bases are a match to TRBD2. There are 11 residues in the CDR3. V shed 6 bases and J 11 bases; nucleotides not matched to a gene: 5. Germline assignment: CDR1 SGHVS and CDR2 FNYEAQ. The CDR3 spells CASSLGTMQYF. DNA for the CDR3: TGTGCCAGCAGTCTCGGGACTATGCAGTATTTT. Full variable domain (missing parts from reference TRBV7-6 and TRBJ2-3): GAGVSQSPRYKVTKRGQDVALRCDPISGHVSLYWYRQALGQGPEFLTYFNYEAQQDKSGLPNDRFSAERPEGSISTLTIQRTEQRDSAMYRCASSLGTMQYFGPGTRLTVL.

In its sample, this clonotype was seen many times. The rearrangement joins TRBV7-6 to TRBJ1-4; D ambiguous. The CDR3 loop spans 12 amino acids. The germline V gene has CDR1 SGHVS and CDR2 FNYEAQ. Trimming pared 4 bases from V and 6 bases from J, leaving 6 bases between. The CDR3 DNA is TGTGCCAGCAGCTCCCGACATGAAAAACTGTTTTTT. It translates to CASSSRHEKLFF.

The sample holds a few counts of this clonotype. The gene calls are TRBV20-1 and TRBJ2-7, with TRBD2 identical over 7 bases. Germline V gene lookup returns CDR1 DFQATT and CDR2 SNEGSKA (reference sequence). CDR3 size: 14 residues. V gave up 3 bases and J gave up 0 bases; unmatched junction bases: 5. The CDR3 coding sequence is TGCAGTGCTAGTTTGGGGGGGAGCTCCTACGAGCAGTACTTC. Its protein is CSASLGGSSYEQYF.

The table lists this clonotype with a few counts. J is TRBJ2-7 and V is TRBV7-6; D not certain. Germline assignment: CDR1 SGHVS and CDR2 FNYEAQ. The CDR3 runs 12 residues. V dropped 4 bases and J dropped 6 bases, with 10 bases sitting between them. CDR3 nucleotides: TGTGCCAGCAGCTCCCTTAGTGGCGAGCAGTACTTC. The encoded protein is CASSSLSGEQYF. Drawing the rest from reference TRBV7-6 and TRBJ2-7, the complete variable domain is GAGVSQSPRYKVTKRGQDVALRCDPISGHVSLYWYRQALGQGPEFLTYFNYEAQQDKSGLPNDRFSAERPEGSISTLTIQRTEQRDSAMYRCASSSLSGEQYFGPGTRLTVT.

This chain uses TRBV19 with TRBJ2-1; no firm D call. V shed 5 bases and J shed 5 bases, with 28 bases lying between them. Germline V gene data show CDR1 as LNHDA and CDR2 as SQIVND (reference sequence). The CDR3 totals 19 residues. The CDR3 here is CASSSEPQNPSPVDNEQFF. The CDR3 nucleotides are TGTGCCAGTAGTTCGGAGCCACAGAATCCCTCCCCCGTGGACAATGAGCAGTTCTTC.

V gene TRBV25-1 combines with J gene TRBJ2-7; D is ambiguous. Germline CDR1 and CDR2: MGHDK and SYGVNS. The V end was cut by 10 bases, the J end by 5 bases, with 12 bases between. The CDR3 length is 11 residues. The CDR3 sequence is CATGRVHEQYF. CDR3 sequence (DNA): TGTGCCACAGGAAGGGTTCACGAGCAGTACTTC.

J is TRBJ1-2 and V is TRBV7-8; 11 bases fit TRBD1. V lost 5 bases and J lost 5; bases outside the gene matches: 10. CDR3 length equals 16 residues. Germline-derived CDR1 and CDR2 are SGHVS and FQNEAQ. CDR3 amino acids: CASSVGSGTGGYGYTF. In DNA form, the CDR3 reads TGTGCCAGCAGCGTCGGATCCGGGACAGGGGGATATGGCTACACCTTC. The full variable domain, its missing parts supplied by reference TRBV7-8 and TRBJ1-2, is GAGVSQSPRYKVAKRGQDVALRCDPISGHVSLFWYQQALGQGPEFLTYFQNEAQLDKSGLPSDRFFAERPEGSVSTLKIQRTQQEDSAVYLCASSVGSGTGGYGYTFGSGTRLTVV.